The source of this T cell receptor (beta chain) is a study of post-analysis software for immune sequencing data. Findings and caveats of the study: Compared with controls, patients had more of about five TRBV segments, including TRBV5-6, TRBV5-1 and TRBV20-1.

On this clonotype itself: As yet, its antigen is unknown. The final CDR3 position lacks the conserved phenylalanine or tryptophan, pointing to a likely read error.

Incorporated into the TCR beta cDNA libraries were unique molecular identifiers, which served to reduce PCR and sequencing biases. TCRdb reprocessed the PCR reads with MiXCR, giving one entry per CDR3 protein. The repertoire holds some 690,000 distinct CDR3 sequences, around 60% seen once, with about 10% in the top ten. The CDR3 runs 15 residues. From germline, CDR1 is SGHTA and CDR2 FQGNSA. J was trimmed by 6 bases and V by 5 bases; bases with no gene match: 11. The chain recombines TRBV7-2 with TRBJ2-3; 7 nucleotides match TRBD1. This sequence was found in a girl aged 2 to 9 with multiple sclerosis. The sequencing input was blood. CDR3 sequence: CASSLTAGGPDTQYL. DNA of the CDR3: TGTGCCAGCAGCCTAACGGCAGGGGGTCCGGATACGCAGTATCTT.